Sequencing of this TCR beta chain was carried out in a study of OX40 agonist ivuxolimab in advanced cancers. Study-wide background: Every 2 weeks, ivuxolimab was infused into the patients intravenously at between 0.01 and 10 mg/kg. Prior checkpoint blockade (anti-PD-1, anti-PD-L1 or anti-CTLA-4) was permitted; 40% had it. Study findings and constraints: Expanded clones tended on average to be more numerous among CD8+ T cells than CD4+.

The method was immunoSEQ multiplex PCR; TCRdb's version includes in-frame clones alone and lacks a portion of them. The data contain 95,000 to 150,000 clones, just over 90% of them singletons. CDR1 and CDR2 from the germline V gene are SGHNT and YYREEE (reference sequence). J was trimmed by 2 bases and V by 4 bases; bases with no gene match: 7. This CDR3 spans 17 amino acids. Worth noting for this clone: Its antigen is as yet unknown.

The rearrangement joins TRBV5-4 to TRBJ2-5, with TRBD2 identical over 14 bases. Sequenced here: CD4+ or CD8+ T cells sorted from blood, sampled in a trial of the OX40 agonist ivuxolimab. The TCR was taken from an adult with an advanced solid tumor such as melanoma, head and neck, liver or kidney cancer. The CDR3 DNA is TGTGCCAGCAGCCCTGGGACTAGCGGGAGTGATCAAGAGACCCAGTACTTC. Its translation is CASSPGTSGSDQETQYF.